The 16 T cell receptor beta chains below were found in one sample sequenced in a study of cytomegalovirus exposure and HLA in healthy donors. 60 Vbeta and 13 Jbeta primers were used in PCR. TCRdb keeps only in-frame clones here, not all; method: immunoSEQ multiplex PCR. The sample consists of about 180,000 clones, 85% of them appearing once. The specimen sequenced was PBMCs. These TCRs come from a boy aged 2 to 10 in good health and CMV-seronegative.

The rearrangement uses TRBV10-1 and TRBJ2-2; 10 bases line up with TRBD1. Germline V gene sequence: CDR1 WNHNN, CDR2 SYGVQD (reference sequence). Trimming at V came to 2 bases and at J to 6 bases, leaving 0 bases not matched to a gene. The CDR3 contains 14 residues. CDR3 region: CASSEGQGAGELFF. CDR3 sequence (DNA): TGCGCCAGCAGTGAGGGACAGGGGGCCGGGGAGCTGTTTTTT.

The chain is built from TRBV18 and TRBJ2-7; maybe TRBD2 (6 bases). Trimming removed 3 bases at V and 4 bases at J, with 7 bases between. Germline CDR1 and CDR2: KGHSH and LQKENI. This CDR3 region has 12 residues. CDR3 amino acids: CASSPRGYEQYF. The CDR3 DNA sequence: TGTGCCAGCTCACCTCGGGGGTACGAGCAGTACTTC. The entire variable domain, with the rest obtained from reference TRBV18 and TRBJ2-7, is as follows: NAGVMQNPRHLVRRRGQEARLRCSPMKGHSHVYWYRQLPEEGLKFMVYLQKENIIDESGMPKERFSAEFPKEGPSILRIQQVVRGDSAAYFCASSPRGYEQYFGPGTRLTVT.

Regarding this clone: Other DNA sequences within the sample encode an identical CDR3. The J gene is TRBJ2-5, the V gene TRBV5-1; 7 positions match TRBD1. Germline trimming cut 4 bases from V and 5 bases from J; bases unmatched to any gene: 2. The germline gives CDR1 SGHRS, CDR2 YFSETQ. This CDR3 has 12 amino acids. CDR3 sequence (DNA): TGCGCCAGCAGCAGGGGGCAGGAGACCCAGTACTTC. Translation gives CASSRGQETQYF.

The genes are TRBV29-1 and TRBJ1-2; no firm D call. V lost 4 bases and J lost 5, with 23 bases in between. CDR1 and CDR2 (germline): SQVTM, ANQGSEA. The CDR3 length is 16 residues. This CDR3 reads CSVVMQERLGIYGYTF. DNA for the CDR3: TGCAGCGTTGTCATGCAGGAAAGGCTCGGGATTTATGGCTACACCTTC.

CDR3 residues: CASSLGEGSLRRKDTIYF. CDR3 in DNA: TGTGCCAGCAGCCTAGGGGAGGGCTCCCTGCGCCGGAAAGACACCATATATTTT. The chain carries TRBV5-4 and TRBJ1-3, with D possibly being TRBD1 (5 bases). The ends were cut back, 4 bases at V and 8 bases at J, with 28 bases in the middle. The CDR3 extends over 18 amino acids. Germline V gene lookup returns CDR1 SGHNT and CDR2 YYREEE (reference sequence). The whole variable domain, filled in from reference TRBV5-4 and TRBJ1-3, reads ETGVTQSPTHLIKTRGQQVTLRCSSQSGHNTVSWYQQALGQGPQFIFQYYREEENGRGNFPPRFSGLQFPNYSSELNVNALELDDSALYLCASSLGEGSLRRKDTIYFGEGSWLTVV.

This rearrangement joins TRBV4-2 to TRBJ1-2; no clear D. CDR1 LGHNA and CDR2 YNFKEQ come from the germline V gene. Trimming left V 0 bases short and J 3 bases short, with 8 bases between. The CDR3 totals 14 residues. Here the CDR3 DNA reads TGTGCCAGCAGCCAAGATTCAACATACTATGGCTACACCTTC. This encodes CASSQDSTYYGYTF.

The genes are TRBV1 and TRBJ2-7; the table's D call of TRBD2 was not tested on the DNA. TRBV1 is designated a pseudogene. The CDR3 spans 19 residues. The CDR3 region is CTSSQDDGVGAGGAYEQYV. The CDR3 nucleotides read TGCACCAGCAGCCAAGATGACGGGGTGGGAGCGGGGGGCGCCTACGAGCAGTACGTC.

The chain couples TRBV18 to TRBJ2-2; maybe TRBD2 (5 bases). The length of the CDR3 is 14 residues. V dropped 4 bases and J dropped 5 bases, with 11 bases sitting between them. Germline values: CDR1 KGHSH, CDR2 LQKENI. The CDR3 spells CASSLGGSTGELFF. The CDR3 nucleotides are TGTGCCAGCTCACTAGGTGGGAGTACCGGGGAGCTGTTTTTT.

As to this clone: At the DNA level, this CDR3 is encoded by other sequences in the same sample as well. This chain links TRBV25-1 with TRBJ1-5, with 8 bases lining up with TRBD1. Germline V gene lookup returns CDR1 MGHDK and CDR2 SYGVNS. CDR3 length: 13 amino acids. J gave up 4 bases and V 4 bases, and 0 bases lay outside the gene matches. Here the CDR3 DNA reads TGTGCCAGCAGTGGACAGGGGAATCAGCCCCAGCATTTT. Amino acid sequence: CASSGQGNQPQHF.

The chain has TRBV11-2 and TRBJ2-2; 8 bases are a match to TRBD1. Germline loops: CDR1 SGHAT, CDR2 FQNNGV. V gave up 2 bases and J gave up 7 bases; unmatched junction bases: 9. This CDR3 has 16 residues. The CDR3 spells CASSLIGTGGIGELFF. In DNA, the CDR3 is TGTGCCAGCAGCTTAATAGGAACAGGGGGGATCGGGGAGCTGTTTTTT.

The chain joins TRBV5-1 to TRBJ1-4; possible D gene TRBD1, 5 bases. This CDR3 is 15 amino acids long. Germline assignment: CDR1 SGHRS and CDR2 YFSETQ. V lost 5 bases and J lost 7, with 18 bases in between. The CDR3 coding sequence is TGCGCCAGCAGGGAACCTGTGCAGGGAGGTGAAAAACTGTTTTTT. Protein product: CASREPVQGGEKLFF.

This chain connects TRBV28 to TRBJ1-4; D is possibly TRBD1 (5 bases). The V and J ends lost 1 base and 10 bases respectively, with 28 bases between them. Germline assignment: CDR1 MDHEN and CDR2 SYDVKM. The CDR3 has 19 amino acids. This CDR3 reads CASSLLRDPRATRGGKLFF. The DNA of the CDR3 is TGTGCCAGCAGTTTATTACGCGACCCTAGGGCAACGCGGGGGGGAAAACTGTTTTTT.

The chain joins TRBV29-1 to TRBJ1-1; D not resolved. The CDR3 contains 12 residues. Trimming left V 6 bases short and J 2 bases short, with 10 bases between. Germline CDR1 SQVTM, CDR2 ANQGSEA. Here the CDR3 reads CSVARLNTEAFF. In nucleotides, the CDR3 is TGCAGCGTGGCCAGACTAAACACTGAAGCTTTCTTT.

In its sample, this clone was seen a few times. V is TRBV7-2 and J is TRBJ1-2; maybe TRBD1 (6 bases). CDR3 length: 16 amino acids. The germline V and J ends were trimmed by 1 base and 5 bases, with 17 bases remaining between them. CDR1 SGHTA and CDR2 FQGNSA come from the germline V gene. The chain's CDR3 is CASSLGGGGPQYGYTF. In DNA form, the CDR3 reads TGTGCCAGCAGCTTAGGGGGTGGGGGCCCACAATATGGCTACACCTTC.

This clone has just a few counts. The chain uses TRBV5-6 and TRBJ2-5, with a possible D match to TRBD2 (5 bases). Germline-derived CDR1 and CDR2 are SGHDT and YYEEEE. This CDR3 has 17 amino acids. V lost 0 bases and J 2 bases, leaving 17 bases between the germline ends. DNA for the CDR3: TGTGCCAGCAGCTTGGCCGGGGTACTCACCTTTCAAGAGACCCAGTACTTC. Translated, it gives CASSLAGVLTFQETQYF.

This chain connects TRBV2 to TRBJ1-1, with no clear D. Germline-derived CDR1 and CDR2 are SNHLY and FYNNEI. Trimming took off 7 bases at V and 4 bases at J, with 13 bases between the two ends. The CDR3 has 13 amino acids. The CDR3 here is CASTISSGTEAFF. The CDR3 nucleotides read TGTGCCAGCACCATTTCGTCGGGCACTGAAGCTTTCTTT.